Many counts were recorded for the clone carrying this T cell receptor beta chain. What it binds is unknown. CDR1 and CDR2 (germline): SGHRS, YFSETQ. V was clipped by 2 bases and J by 7 bases, with 9 bases between them. This CDR3 comprises 13 residues. 5'RACE generated cDNA with 10-nucleotide random UMIs. TCRdb passed the 5' RACE reads through MiXCR, listing each CDR3 protein once. This sample has 65,000 to 85,000 distinct CDR3 sequences; more than 3% occur once, and the top ten carry approximately 4.7%. The data derive from a study of neurological immune-mediated disorders. Study observations and caveats: The absence of any CDR3 amino acid sequence shared by expanded clones across subjects suggests that repertoires were private in all groups.

Unsorted libraries were derived from 2 million PBMCs stored at -80 C. The sample taken for sequencing was PBMCs. V is TRBV5-1 and J is TRBJ2-2; D ambiguous. The clonotype originates from a woman in her forties or fifties with multiple sclerosis. The CDR3 sequence: CASSFDQIGELFF. CDR3 nucleotide sequence: TGCGCCAGCAGCTTCGACCAGATCGGGGAGCTGTTTTTT.